This TCR beta chain was identified during a study of identifying expanded T cells in peripheral blood. General study results and limits: Clone count variance between approximately 2-week samples rose with total template count.

Assay used: immunoSEQ multiplex PCR; TCRdb lists only in-frame clones, some missing. The repertoire includes about 100,000 clones, around nine tenths of them detected once, and just over 5.5% sits in the top ten. This CDR3 is 14 amino acids long. Between the trimmed V and J ends, which lost 3 bases and 2 bases, there was a span of 10 bases. CDR1 and CDR2 (germline): GTSNPN, SVGIG (reference sequence). The table lists this clone with a few counts. Its antigen is not identified. Collection occurred without any documented infections or immune events in donors. This TCR was recovered from a person aged 18 to 69 in good health. The chain employs TRBV30 and TRBJ2-2, with D maybe TRBD1 (6 bases). The sample taken for sequencing was blood. For the CDR3, the DNA is TGTGCCTGGAGAGCAGGGGCCAACACCGGGGAGCTGTTTTTT. It specifies CAWRAGANTGELFF.